The source of this T cell receptor (beta chain) is a study of T cell repertoires in cytomegalovirus infection. Study details: Indications of both CMV infection and matching HLA type were provided by public TCR beta signatures.

One entry per CDR3 protein results from TCRdb running MiXCR on the reads. The sample yields 290,000 or so distinct CDR3 sequences, roughly 26% seen once. Study-level points and caveats: CMV-specific HLA-C-restricted TCR beta clonotypes dominated the ex vivo response. Based on cumulative public TCR beta family frequency, carriers of CMV plus the relevant HLA were identified.

This clonotype was observed many times. Its matching antigen is unknown. Unmatched junction bases numbered 6, after V lost 0 bases and J lost 4 bases. Looked up from germline, CDR1 is SGHTA and CDR2 is FQGNSA. The CDR3 has 16 residues. Input material: PBMCs. The origin of this receptor is a human donor in good health (CMV status not recorded). Some clones in this sample may be carry-over from other donors' samples. This rearrangement joins TRBV7-2 to TRBJ2-5, with 9 nucleotides matching TRBD2. DNA of the CDR3: TGTGCCAGCAGCTTAGCAGCGGGGGGAATTGGAGAGACCCAGTACTTC. This encodes CASSLAAGGIGETQYF. Full variable domain (remainder filled in from reference TRBV7-2 and TRBJ2-5): GAGVSQSPSNKVTEKGKDVELRCDPISGHTALYWYRQSLGQGLEFLIYFQGNSAPDKSGLPSDRFSAERTGGSVSTLTIQRTQQEDSAVYLCASSLAAGGIGETQYFGPGTRLLVL.